The 27 T cell receptor beta chains below come from one sample, sequenced in a study of blood T cell repertoires in COVID-19. Repertoires were generated with immunoSEQ multiplex PCR, while TCRdb's copy carries only in-frame clones and drops some. Among roughly 25,000 clones listed, around 85% were seen once. The sequenced sample was peripheral blood. Every receptor here comes from an elderly woman with acute or convalescent COVID-19.

The V and J genes are TRBV27 and TRBJ1-1, with unresolved D. Germline V CDR1 and CDR2: MNHEY, SMNVEV (reference sequence). The ends were cut back, 3 bases at V and 4 bases at J, with 9 bases in the middle. The CDR3 is 13 residues long. The DNA of the CDR3 is TGTGCCAGCAGTTTCGGGGAGGCCACTGAAGCTTTCTTT. Amino acids: CASSFGEATEAFF.

The chain's CDR3 is CASTLGVIYNEQFF. CDR3 bases: TGTGCCAGCACCTTAGGGGTAATCTACAATGAGCAGTTCTTC. This chain uses TRBV5-6 with TRBJ2-1, with a possible D match to TRBD1 (5 bases). The V end lost 6 bases, the J end lost 3 bases, and 13 bases lay between the germline ends. Germline-derived CDR1 and CDR2 are SGHDT and YYEEEE. This CDR3 has 14 amino acids.

The chain uses TRBV14 and TRBJ1-2; no definite D call. Germline V gives CDR1 SGHDN, CDR2 FVKESK. V was cut by 4 bases and J by 4 bases, with 16 bases left in between. The CDR3 loop spans 15 amino acids. In nucleotides, the CDR3 is TGTGCCAGCAGCCTACTGGACTCGGTTAGCTATGGCTACACCTTC. This sequence encodes CASSLLDSVSYGYTF. Full variable domain (rest looked up from reference TRBV14 and TRBJ1-2): EAGVTQFPSHSVIEKGQTVTLRCDPISGHDNLYWYRRVMGKEIKFLLHFVKESKQDESGMPNNRFLAERTGGTYSTLKVQPAELEDSGVYFCASSLLDSVSYGYTFGSGTRLTVV.

The chain uses TRBV5-6 and TRBJ1-2; tentatively, D is TRBD1 (5 bases). CDR3 size: 12 residues. From germline, CDR1 is SGHDT and CDR2 YYEEEE. Trimming shortened V by 8 bases and J by 6 bases, and 14 bases separated the two germline ends. CDR3 sequence reads: CASTRRVDGYTF. As DNA, the CDR3 is TGTGCCAGTACCCGCAGGGTAGATGGCTACACCTTC.

This clone was picked up a small number of times. The rearrangement joins TRBV2 to TRBJ1-4; D is ambiguous. The CDR3 length is 12 residues. V shed 7 bases and J shed 8 bases, with 11 bases lying between them. CDR1 SNHLY and CDR2 FYNNEI come from the germline V gene. CDR3 bases: TGTGCCAGCAATCTGGGCCCCGAAAAACTGTTTTTT. It specifies CASNLGPEKLFF.

The chain couples TRBV29-1 to TRBJ1-4; weak D call: TRBD1 (5 bases). V lost 4 bases and J lost 7, with 10 bases in between. This CDR3 region has 12 residues. Germline V gene data show CDR1 as SQVTM and CDR2 as ANQGSEA. Written as DNA, the CDR3 is TGCAGCGTTGTGGCGGACACTGAAAAACTGTTTTTT. Translated: CSVVADTEKLFF. Complete variable domain (other parts from reference TRBV29-1 and TRBJ1-4): SAVISQKPSRDICQRGTSLTIQCQVDSQVTMMFWYRQQPGQSLTLIATANQGSEATYESGFVIDKFPISRPNLTFSTLTVSNMSPEDSSIYLCSVVADTEKLFFGSGTQLSVL.

V and J are TRBV25-1 and TRBJ2-3, with 7 bases aligning to TRBD2. V lost 8 bases to trimming and J lost 3 bases; unmatched junction nucleotides: 8. CDR3 length: 14 amino acids. Per germline, CDR1 MGHDK and CDR2 SYGVNS. DNA of the CDR3: TGTGCCAGCGGGATTAGCGGGCGGACAGATACGCAGTATTTT. Protein product: CASGISGRTDTQYF.

The chain links TRBV11-3 to TRBJ2-2; the D gene is possibly TRBD2 (5 bases). The CDR3 is 13 amino acids. The V gene lost 2 bases and the J gene lost 7 bases, with 8 bases spanning the gap. Germline CDR1 and CDR2: SGHNT and YENEEA. The CDR3 DNA follows: TGTGCCAGCAGCTTAATAAGCGGCGGGGAGCTGTTTTTT. Translated: CASSLISGGELFF.

The V gene is TRBV4-2, the J gene TRBJ1-3; possibly TRBD1 for D (5 bases). In germline, CDR1 is LGHNA, CDR2 YNFKEQ. Between the trimmed V and J ends, which lost 3 bases and 1 base, there was a span of 13 bases. The CDR3 consists of 16 residues. In nucleotides, the CDR3 is TGTGCCAGCAGCCAGGGCCCAGGGCTGTCTGGAAACACCATATATTTT. Protein: CASSQGPGLSGNTIYF.

The CDR3 nucleotides read TGTGCCAGCAGCCCAAGACAGGCCACCTACGAGCAGTACTTC. This codes for CASSPRQATYEQYF. J is TRBJ2-7 and V is TRBV5-5; TRBD1 is a possible D gene (6 bases). Germline V gene data show CDR1 as SGHKS and CDR2 as YYEKEE (reference sequence). V lost 4 bases and J 2 bases, leaving 13 bases between the germline ends. This CDR3 spans 14 amino acids.

This clone was detected a few times. Other DNA sequences from this sample encode an identical CDR3 as well. The V call is TRBV12-3 or TRBV12-4, the J call TRBJ2-5, with no clear D. Deletions cut 3 bases from V and 1 base from J, with 6 bases between. This CDR3 comprises 13 residues. The CDR3 DNA sequence: TGTGCCAGCAGTTTGCTAACCCAAGAGACCCAGTACTTC. Translating it yields CASSLLTQETQYF.

V and J are TRBV18 and TRBJ1-1; possible D gene TRBD1, 5 bases. From germline, CDR1 is KGHSH and CDR2 LQKENI. This CDR3 is built from 13 residues. V dropped 3 bases and J dropped 6 bases, with 11 bases sitting between them. The CDR3 nucleotides are TGTGCCAGCTCACCGGGTCAGGGTGCTGAAGCTTTCTTT. Translating it yields CASSPGQGAEAFF.

The V and J genes are TRBV5-1 and TRBJ2-7; the D gene is possibly TRBD2 (6 bases). Deletions cut 2 bases from V and 2 bases from J, with 14 bases between. Germline CDR1 SGHRS, CDR2 YFSETQ. The CDR3 is 15 amino acids. The CDR3 nucleotides read TGCGCCAGCAGCTTTGGTGGGAGGTCCACCTACGAGCAGTACTTC. It translates to CASSFGGRSTYEQYF.

A few counts support this clone. The CDR3 bases are TGTGCCAGCAGCTTGGGGGGGGGCCCCTACGAGCAGTACTTC. The encoded protein is CASSLGGGPYEQYF. The chain employs TRBV5-4 and TRBJ2-7; tentative D call: TRBD2 (7 bases). CDR1 is SGHNT, CDR2 YYREEE, per germline (reference sequence). V shed 0 bases and J shed 2 bases, with 9 bases lying between them. The CDR3 is made up of 14 amino acids. Variable domain in full (rest from reference TRBV5-4 and TRBJ2-7): ETGVTQSPTHLIKTRGQQVTLRCSSQSGHNTVSWYQQALGQGPQFIFQYYREEENGRGNFPPRFSGLQFPNYSSELNVNALELDDSALYLCASSLGGGPYEQYFGPGTRLTVT.

The genes are TRBV7-8 and TRBJ1-4, with D unresolved. V shed 4 bases and J shed 4 bases, with 13 bases lying between them. Germline V gives CDR1 SGHVS, CDR2 FQNEAQ. CDR3 length: 15 amino acids. CDR3 sequence: CASSSGGGYNEKLFF. DNA of the CDR3: TGTGCCAGCAGCTCGGGTGGCGGTTATAATGAAAAACTGTTTTTT.

This chain connects TRBV5-1 to TRBJ1-6, with TRBD1 as a possible D gene (6 bases). The CDR3 sequence is 14 residues long. The germline V and J ends were trimmed by 4 bases and 5 bases, with 10 bases remaining between them. CDR1 and CDR2 from the germline V gene are SGHRS and YFSETQ. The CDR3 loop is CASSTGDNNSPLHF. The CDR3 nucleotides read TGCGCCAGCAGCACCGGGGACAATAATTCACCCCTCCACTTT. Complete variable domain (other parts from reference TRBV5-1 and TRBJ1-6): KAGVTQTPRYLIKTRGQQVTLSCSPISGHRSVSWYQQTPGQGLQFLFEYFSETQRNKGNFPGRFSGRQFSNSRSEMNVSTLELGDSALYLCASSTGDNNSPLHFGNGTRLTVT.

This clone was counted a single time. The J gene is TRBJ2-3, the V gene TRBV11-3; maybe TRBD1 (5 bases). Looked up from germline, CDR1 is SGHNT and CDR2 is YENEEA. The CDR3 contains 13 residues. Trimming removed 4 bases from V and 4 bases from J, with 9 bases in between. The CDR3 DNA reads as TGTGCCAGCAGCTCCAGGGTCCCAGATACGCAGTATTTT. This codes for CASSSRVPDTQYF.

The chain joins TRBV12-3 or TRBV12-4 to TRBJ1-4; 7 bases line up with TRBD1. The V gene end was trimmed by 11 bases and the J gene end by 12 bases; junction bases not matched to a gene: 15. The CDR3 totals 13 residues. The DNA for the CDR3 is TGTGCCTCCAAGGGGACAGCCTCTGGGGAACTGTTTTTT. Amino acid sequence: CASKGTASGELFF.

The CDR3 DNA reads as TGCGCCAGCAGCTTGGCGACAGGGATCACCGGAAACACCATATATTTT. It is translated as CASSLATGITGNTIYF. The V and J genes are TRBV5-1 and TRBJ1-3, with 7 positions matching TRBD1. The trim removed 0 bases at V and 4 bases at J, leaving 7 bases unmatched. The CDR3 spans 16 residues. Germline V gene data show CDR1 as SGHRS and CDR2 as YFSETQ.

This chain joins TRBV2 and TRBJ1-1; D remains unclear. CDR1 is SNHLY and CDR2 is FYNNEI in the germline V gene. V shed 6 bases and J shed 5 bases, with 13 bases lying between them. The CDR3 is 13 amino acids. CDR3 nucleotides: TGTGCCAGCAGCGGGATGTTAGGGACTGAAGCTTTCTTT. It specifies CASSGMLGTEAFF.

The rearrangement links TRBV28 to TRBJ1-5; 10 nucleotides match TRBD1. J was trimmed by 1 base and V by 6 bases; bases with no gene match: 9. CDR3 length equals 17 residues. In germline, CDR1 is MDHEN, CDR2 SYDVKM. The chain's CDR3 is CASRGDRGRGSNQPQHF. The CDR3 DNA reads TGTGCCAGCAGGGGAGACAGGGGGCGAGGGAGCAATCAGCCCCAGCATTTT.

The genes are TRBV7-8 and TRBJ2-1; no clear D gene. The V and J ends lost 0 bases and 10 bases respectively, with 7 bases between them. The germline gives CDR1 SGHVS, CDR2 FQNEAQ. The CDR3 has 12 residues. The CDR3 sequence is CASSLASGEQFF. In nucleotides, the CDR3 is TGTGCCAGCAGCTTAGCTTCCGGGGAGCAGTTCTTC.

This clone was seen only once. The chain joins TRBV5-6 to TRBJ2-5; D remains unclear. V was shortened by 1 base and J by 4 bases, with 8 bases between the two germline ends. This CDR3 contains 13 residues. Germline V gene data show CDR1 as SGHDT and CDR2 as YYEEEE. CDR3 residues: CASSLSGVETQYF. The CDR3 DNA sequence: TGTGCCAGCAGCTTGTCGGGTGTAGAGACCCAGTACTTC.

In its sample, this clone was seen a few times. The chain couples TRBV24-1 to TRBJ2-5, with D unclear. Germline lookup yields CDR1 KGHDR and CDR2 SFDVKD. The CDR3 spans 13 residues. V was clipped by 5 bases and J by 4 bases, with 10 bases between them. Here the CDR3 reads CATSGPERETQYF. CDR3 sequence (DNA): TGTGCCACCAGTGGGCCGGAGCGAGAGACCCAGTACTTC.

The rearrangement uses TRBV29-1 and TRBJ1-2; D is perhaps TRBD1 (5 bases). V was pared by 1 base and J by 2 bases, with 8 bases between. The CDR3 length is 13 residues. From germline, CDR1 is SQVTM and CDR2 ANQGSEA. The CDR3 DNA reads TGCAGCGTTGAAGGCGGGGGGAACTATGGCTACACCTTC. Its protein product is CSVEGGGNYGYTF.

This clone was counted only a few times. This chain uses TRBV7-9 with TRBJ1-1; 8 nucleotides line up with TRBD1. The CDR3 runs to 14 residues. Germline V lookup: CDR1 SEHNR, CDR2 FQNEAQ (reference sequence). Losses at the gene ends were 5 bases for V and 7 bases for J; bases not matched to a gene: 9. CDR3 loop: CASSPIGQGSEAFF. CDR3 nucleotides: TGTGCCAGCAGCCCCATAGGACAGGGCAGTGAAGCTTTCTTT.

V usage is TRBV7-3 and J usage is TRBJ2-1; D possibly corresponds to TRBD2 (5 bases). CDR1 and CDR2 from the germline V gene are SGHTA and FQGTGA. V was pared by 8 bases and J by 0 bases, with 11 bases between. The CDR3 extends over 14 amino acids. The CDR3 sequence: CASAASSSYNEQFF. In DNA, the CDR3 is TGTGCCAGCGCGGCTAGCAGCTCCTACAATGAGCAGTTCTTC.